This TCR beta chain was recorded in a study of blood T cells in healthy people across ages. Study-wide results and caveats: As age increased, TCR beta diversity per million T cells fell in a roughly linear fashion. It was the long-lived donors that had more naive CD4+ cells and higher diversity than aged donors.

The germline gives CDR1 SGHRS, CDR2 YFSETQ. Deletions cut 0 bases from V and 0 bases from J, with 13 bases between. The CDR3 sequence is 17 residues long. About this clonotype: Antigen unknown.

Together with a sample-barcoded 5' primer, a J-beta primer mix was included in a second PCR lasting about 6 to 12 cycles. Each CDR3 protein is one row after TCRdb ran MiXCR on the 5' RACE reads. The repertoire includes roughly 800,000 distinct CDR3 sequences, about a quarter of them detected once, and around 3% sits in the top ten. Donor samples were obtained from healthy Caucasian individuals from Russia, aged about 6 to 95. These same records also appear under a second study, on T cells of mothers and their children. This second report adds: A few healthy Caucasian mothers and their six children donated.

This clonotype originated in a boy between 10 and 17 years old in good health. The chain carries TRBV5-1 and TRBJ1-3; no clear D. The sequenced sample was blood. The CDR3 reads CASSLDSQPRSGNTIYF. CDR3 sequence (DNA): TGCGCCAGCAGCTTGGACTCACAGCCACGCTCTGGAAACACCATATATTTT.